The next 8 T cell receptor beta chains were all read from a single sample in a study of blood T cell repertoires in COVID-19. This table comes from immunoSEQ multiplex PCR, and its TCRdb copy is limited to in-frame clones, with some not included. The sample has 150,000 to 200,000 clones; 89% are singletons. Sequences were obtained from peripheral blood. All receptors derive from a man aged 18 to 29 who had recovered from COVID-19.

The chain carries TRBV27 and TRBJ2-1, with 11 bases that match TRBD2. Germline trimming cut 8 bases from V and 1 base from J; bases unmatched to any gene: 4. The germline gives CDR1 MNHEY, CDR2 SMNVEV (reference sequence). This CDR3 is 15 amino acids long. The CDR3 coding sequence is TGTGCCAGCCACCTAGCGGGAGGTTCCTACAATGAGCAGTTCTTC. Its translation is CASHLAGGSYNEQFF.

J is TRBJ1-5 and V is TRBV4-1; TRBD1 might be the D (5 bases). V was clipped by 4 bases and J by 0 bases, with 13 bases between them. Germline V gene sequence: CDR1 MGHRA, CDR2 YSYEKL. This CDR3 region has 16 residues. CDR3 sequence: CASSPGRGISNQPQHF. In DNA form, the CDR3 reads TGCGCCAGCAGCCCCGGGAGGGGAATTAGCAATCAGCCCCAGCATTTT.

V usage is TRBV27 and J usage is TRBJ1-2, with D hard to call. Trimming cost V 6 bases and J 4 bases, with 15 bases left between them. Per germline, CDR1 MNHEY and CDR2 SMNVEV (reference sequence). The CDR3 is 14 amino acids. The CDR3 region has the DNA TGTGCCAGCAGCTACCGACGGAGCGGCTATGGCTACACCTTC. Translating it yields CASSYRRSGYGYTF.

This chain links TRBV29-1 with TRBJ2-5; D perhaps matches TRBD2 (5 bases). The CDR3 has 14 residues. From germline, CDR1 is SQVTM and CDR2 ANQGSEA. Trimming took 6 bases from V and 1 from J, leaving 15 bases between them. The DNA for the CDR3 is TGCAGCGTGGAGGCTTCGGGAACCCAAGAGACCCAGTACTTC. Its translation is CSVEASGTQETQYF.

This rearrangement joins TRBV30 to TRBJ1-1, with a possible D match to TRBD1 (6 bases). CDR1 and CDR2 from the germline V gene are GTSNPN and SVGIG (reference sequence). The V and J ends lost 4 bases and 0 bases respectively, with 15 bases between them. CDR3 size: 15 residues. CDR3 region: CAWTFGTFMNTEAFF. As DNA, the CDR3 is TGTGCCTGGACTTTCGGGACATTCATGAACACTGAAGCTTTCTTT.

V gene TRBV3-1 (or the pseudogene TRBV3-2) combines with J gene TRBJ2-2; D not resolved. Germline CDR1 is LGHDT and CDR2 is YNNKEL (reference sequence). This CDR3 spans 16 amino acids. The V and J ends lost 1 base and 3 bases respectively, with 12 bases between them. CDR3 DNA: TGTGCCAGCAGCCAAGGGGCTCCAACGGACACCGGGGAGCTGTTTTTT. The encoded protein is CASSQGAPTDTGELFF.

The genes are TRBV6-5 and TRBJ2-2, with 8 positions matching TRBD1. In germline, CDR1 is MNHEY, CDR2 SVGAGI. The CDR3 is made up of 13 amino acids. The J segment lost 4 bases and the V segment lost 7 bases, leaving 2 bases of the junction unmatched. CDR3 in DNA: TGTGCCAGCACGGGACAGGTCACCGGGGAGCTGTTTTTT. Encoded protein: CASTGQVTGELFF.

V gene TRBV19 combines with J gene TRBJ2-3; no firm D call. The CDR3 is 13 amino acids. Germline lookup yields CDR1 LNHDA and CDR2 SQIVND (reference sequence). Trimming left V 7 bases short and J 5 bases short, with 13 bases between. The CDR3 sequence is CASKRSLGDTQYF. The DNA for the CDR3 is TGTGCCAGTAAGCGCAGCCTCGGAGATACGCAGTATTTT.